What follows are 20 T cell receptor beta chains derived from one specimen sequenced in a study of blood T cell repertoires in COVID-19. TCRdb keeps only in-frame clones here, not all; method: immunoSEQ multiplex PCR. The profile shows approximately 400,000 clones, 88% of them singletons. Sequencing used peripheral blood. These receptors came from a woman between 50 and 59 years old with COVID-19, enrolled during active disease.

This chain uses TRBV2 with TRBJ1-6, with D uncertain. CDR1 and CDR2 from the germline V gene are SNHLY and FYNNEI. CDR3 length equals 15 residues. V was trimmed by 3 bases and J by 6 bases, leaving 12 bases between them. The CDR3 is CASSEWNSLNSPLHF. The DNA of the CDR3 is TGTGCCAGCAGTGAGTGGAACAGCCTTAATTCACCCCTCCACTTT.

This rearrangement joins TRBV4-1 to TRBJ1-3, with 10 positions matching TRBD1. Germline trimming cut 4 bases from V and 1 base from J; bases unmatched to any gene: 7. The CDR3 is 17 residues long. CDR1 MGHRA and CDR2 YSYEKL come from the germline V gene. CDR3 sequence reads: CASSRRTGGESGNTIYF. CDR3 coding DNA: TGCGCCAGCAGCCGCCGGACAGGGGGGGAGTCTGGAAACACCATATATTTT.

V gene TRBV5-1 combines with J gene TRBJ2-2, with D tentatively TRBD1 (5 bases). Germline values: CDR1 SGHRS, CDR2 YFSETQ. This CDR3 is 13 amino acids long. Trimming left V 4 bases short and J 6 bases short, with 10 bases between. This CDR3 reads CASSQGFAGELFF. CDR3 sequence (DNA): TGCGCCAGCAGCCAGGGTTTCGCCGGGGAGCTGTTTTTT.

The chain links TRBV3-1 (or the pseudogene TRBV3-2) to TRBJ1-1; D is undetermined. The CDR3 is made up of 12 amino acids. Germline V gene sequence: CDR1 LGHDT, CDR2 YNNKEL (reference sequence). V shed 6 bases and J shed 0 bases, with 5 bases lying between them. Here the CDR3 DNA reads TGTGCCAGCAGTGTAGTGAACACTGAAGCTTTCTTT. Translating it yields CASSVVNTEAFF.

The chain combines TRBV2 with TRBJ1-5; no clear D gene. V was shortened by 7 bases and J by 0 bases, with 10 bases between the two germline ends. The CDR3 has 14 residues. Germline loops: CDR1 SNHLY, CDR2 FYNNEI. In nucleotides, the CDR3 is TGTGCCAGCACCAGCGAATATAGCAATCAGCCCCAGCATTTT. Translated, it gives CASTSEYSNQPQHF.

The chain joins TRBV4-1 to TRBJ2-7, with D possibly matching TRBD2 (5 bases). Germline V gene lookup returns CDR1 MGHRA and CDR2 YSYEKL. This CDR3 spans 13 amino acids. V dropped 4 bases and J dropped 3 bases, with 10 bases sitting between them. The chain's CDR3 is CASSPGGSYEQYF. The CDR3, as DNA: TGCGCCAGCAGCCCTGGAGGAAGCTACGAGCAGTACTTC.

The genes are TRBV3-1 (or the pseudogene TRBV3-2) and TRBJ1-4, with D perhaps matching TRBD1 (6 bases). Germline V gene sequence: CDR1 LGHDT, CDR2 YNNKEL (reference sequence). The CDR3 loop spans 12 amino acids. V was shortened by 4 bases and J by 13 bases, with 13 bases between the two germline ends. This CDR3 is CASSLKRGGLFF. DNA of the CDR3: TGTGCCAGCAGCCTCAAGAGGGGGGGACTGTTTTTT.

This chain connects TRBV3-1 (or the pseudogene TRBV3-2) to TRBJ2-7; possible D gene TRBD1, 5 bases. Per the germline V gene, CDR1 is LGHDT and CDR2 is YNNKEL (reference sequence). The CDR3 extends over 13 amino acids. V lost 2 bases and J lost 2, with 7 bases in between. The DNA of the CDR3 is TGTGCCAGCAGCCAACAGGGTGCCTACGAGCAGTACTTC. Translated, it gives CASSQQGAYEQYF.

The chain has TRBV11-3 and TRBJ1-1; 9 nucleotides line up with TRBD1. The trim removed 8 bases at V and 0 bases at J, leaving 19 bases unmatched. Per the germline V gene, CDR1 is SGHNT and CDR2 is YENEEA. CDR3 length: 19 amino acids. The CDR3 spells CASPPGGTGSKNMNTEAFF. The CDR3 DNA reads TGTGCCAGCCCCCCGGGCGGGACAGGGTCCAAAAACATGAACACTGAAGCTTTCTTT.

This clone has at least ten counts. This chain links TRBV6-5 with TRBJ1-2; 7 bases agree with TRBD1. This CDR3 is built from 12 residues. V lost 7 bases to trimming and J lost 8 bases; unmatched junction nucleotides: 7. Germline CDR1 and CDR2: MNHEY and SVGAGI. As DNA, the CDR3 is TGTGCCAGCAACAGACAGGGAGAGGGCTACACCTTC. Protein: CASNRQGEGYTF.

The chain employs TRBV7-9 and TRBJ1-3; no clear D. This CDR3 contains 16 residues. Germline CDR1 reads SEHNR; CDR2 reads FQNEAQ (reference sequence). V lost 4 bases and J 0 bases, leaving 13 bases between the germline ends. The CDR3 sequence is CASSSTGSFSGNTIYF. CDR3 DNA sequence: TGTGCCAGCAGCTCGACCGGGAGTTTCTCTGGAAACACCATATATTTT.

This chain joins TRBV6-5 and TRBJ1-2; weak D call: TRBD1 (5 bases). CDR3 size: 14 residues. From germline, CDR1 is MNHEY and CDR2 SVGAGI. V shed 6 bases and J shed 1 base, with 12 bases lying between them. The CDR3: CASSREGINYGYTF. CDR3 sequence (DNA): TGTGCCAGCAGCCGGGAGGGGATTAACTATGGCTACACCTTC.

Ten or more counts support this clone. The chain is built from TRBV5-4 and TRBJ2-7, with 10 bases that match TRBD1. Germline V gene lookup returns CDR1 SGHNT and CDR2 YYREEE (reference sequence). The CDR3 contains 15 residues. V gave up 1 base and J gave up 5 bases; unmatched junction bases: 6. The CDR3, as DNA: TGTGCCAGCAGCTTGAGTTTTGGACAGGGGGACGAGCAGTACTTC. Amino acids: CASSLSFGQGDEQYF.

J is TRBJ2-7 and V is TRBV6-2 or TRBV6-3; no definite D call. V lost 6 bases, J lost 5 bases, and 17 bases lay in between. The CDR3 spans 14 residues. CDR1 and CDR2 (germline): MNHEY, SVGEGT. The CDR3 region has the DNA TGTGCCAGCAGCCTACTGGCCCCGGAGAACGAGCAGTACTTC. Its protein is CASSLLAPENEQYF.

This rearrangement joins TRBV6-6 to TRBJ1-2, with D possibly TRBD1 on 6 matching bases. The CDR3 runs to 13 residues. In germline, CDR1 is MNHNY, CDR2 SVGAGI (reference sequence). V was pared by 6 bases and J by 2 bases, with 10 bases between. This chain's CDR3 is CASRAGANYGYTF. For the CDR3, the DNA is TGTGCCAGCAGGGCAGGGGCCAACTATGGCTACACCTTC.

DNA for the CDR3: TGTGCCAGCCTCCGGGGAACCTACGAGCAGTACTTC. Encoded protein: CASLRGTYEQYF. This chain connects TRBV28 to TRBJ2-7, with a tentative D call TRBD2 (5 bases). V was pared by 8 bases and J by 2 bases, with 10 bases between. The length of the CDR3 is 12 residues. Germline V gene data show CDR1 as MDHEN and CDR2 as SYDVKM.

This chain uses TRBV11-2 with TRBJ1-5; no clear D gene. Germline CDR1 SGHAT, CDR2 FQNNGV. CDR3 length: 14 amino acids. Trimming took 4 bases from V and 2 from J, leaving 9 bases between them. CDR3 sequence (DNA): TGTGCCAGCAGCTCCCTGGGCGGCAATCAGCCCCAGCATTTT. It encodes CASSSLGGNQPQHF.

CDR3: CASSPPGTNTEAFF. The CDR3, as DNA: TGTGCCAGCAGTCCCCCAGGCACGAACACTGAAGCTTTCTTT. This chain links TRBV6-5 with TRBJ1-1; D unresolved. CDR3 length equals 14 residues. Germline V CDR1 and CDR2: MNHEY, SVGAGI. V shed 5 bases and J shed 1 base, with 11 bases lying between them.

CDR3 sequence: CASSADRGGANYGYTF. CDR3 sequence (DNA): TGTGCCAGCAGTGCGGACAGGGGAGGGGCGAACTATGGCTACACCTTC. The chain is built from TRBV6-1 and TRBJ1-2; 9 nucleotides match TRBD1. Germline V gene data show CDR1 as MNHNS and CDR2 as SASEGT. V shed 4 bases and J 2 bases; nucleotides not matched to a gene: 8. The CDR3 is made up of 16 amino acids.

The chain uses TRBV2 and TRBJ2-3, with D perhaps matching TRBD2 (7 bases). Germline CDR1 SNHLY, CDR2 FYNNEI. The CDR3 runs to 17 residues. V lost 6 bases and J 4 bases, leaving 23 bases between the germline ends. The CDR3 loop reads CASRGGRGAGRSDTQYF. DNA for the CDR3: TGTGCCAGCAGGGGCGGACGGGGGGCAGGTCGTTCAGATACGCAGTATTTT.